The next 32 T cell receptor beta chains were all read from a single sample in a study of T cells in Graves' hyperthyroidism and ophthalmopathy. RNA transcripts served as the template for amplifying TCR beta CDR3 regions. TCR CDR3 underwent first-round RT-PCR with the HTBI primer set. TCRdb re-called the multiplex PCR reads with MiXCR, one entry per CDR3 protein. The top ten hold about 27% of the sample, which has about 400,000 distinct CDR3 sequences, roughly 14% seen once. Sequencing was carried out using blood. These receptors all come from a woman younger than 30 with Graves' hyperthyroidism that later progressed to Graves' ophthalmopathy.

This clonotype was counted ten times or more. CDR3 sequence: CASMGSNEQFF. Written as DNA, the CDR3 is TGCGCCAGCATGGGCTCGAATGAGCAGTTCTTC. The chain has TRBV5-1 and TRBJ2-1; D unclear. The CDR3 spans 11 residues. Germline loops: CDR1 SGHRS, CDR2 YFSETQ. Between the trimmed V and J ends, which lost 6 bases and 7 bases, there was a span of 8 bases.

The rearrangement joins TRBV6-1 to TRBJ2-6; D may correspond to TRBD1 or TRBD2 (6 bases each). Trimming pared 2 bases from V and 11 bases from J, leaving 16 bases between. This CDR3 has 15 residues. Germline V gene data show CDR1 as MNHNS and CDR2 as SASEGT. Here the CDR3 DNA reads TGTGCCAGCAGTGAATTTAGGGGGGCCCCCCACGTCCTGACTTTC. Its protein is CASSEFRGAPHVLTF.

This clonotype was picked up a small number of times. The gene calls are TRBV27 and TRBJ2-6, with D perhaps assigned TRBD1 or TRBD2 (5 bases each). Trimming took 4 bases from V and 4 from J, leaving 11 bases between them. Looked up from germline, CDR1 is MNHEY and CDR2 is SMNVEV (reference sequence). CDR3 length: 15 amino acids. The DNA for the CDR3 is TGTGCCAGCAGTTCAGGGAGTTTAGGGGCCAACGTCCTGACTTTC. Residues: CASSSGSLGANVLTF.

This clonotype was counted only a few times. The V and J genes are TRBV29-1 and TRBJ2-3, with D tentatively TRBD2 (5 bases). The CDR3 loop spans 13 amino acids. Germline CDR1 SQVTM, CDR2 ANQGSEA. V was trimmed by 3 bases and J by 2 bases, leaving 9 bases between them. CDR3 sequence (DNA): TGCAGCGTTGACGGGAATAACACAGATACGCAGTATTTT. This gives the protein CSVDGNNTDTQYF.

This clonotype has ten or more counts. The chain employs TRBV18 and TRBJ1-2, with TRBD1 matching 7 bases. CDR1 and CDR2 (germline): KGHSH, LQKENI. CDR3 length: 13 residues. V was clipped by 3 bases and J by 7 bases; unmatched bases: 5. CDR3 nucleotides: TGTGCCAGCTCACCCCGACAGGGTCGTGGCTACACCTTC. Translating gives CASSPRQGRGYTF.

Of note for this clonotype: Being one base from a much bigger clone, this may be a read error. The chain employs TRBV20-1 and TRBJ2-1; 7 nucleotides align to TRBD2. Germline values: CDR1 DFQATT, CDR2 SNEGSKA (reference sequence). The CDR3 runs to 14 residues. V lost 3 bases to trimming and J lost 9 bases; unmatched junction nucleotides: 11. CDR3 in DNA: TGCAGTGCTAGTGGGCTAGCGCCGGGGGGTGAGCAGTTCTTC. This sequence encodes CSASGLAPGGEQFF.

This clonotype was found once. The chain joins TRBV6-1 to TRBJ1-1; TRBD1 might be the D (6 bases). This CDR3 has 15 residues. Per the germline V gene, CDR1 is MNHNS and CDR2 is SASEGT. V lost 5 bases, J lost 2 bases, and 15 bases lay in between. This chain's CDR3 is CASSRSVRGNTEAFF. The CDR3 nucleotides are TGTGCCAGCAGTCGATCGGTCAGGGGAAACACTGAAGCTTTCTTT.

About this clonotype itself: Possible read error: a much larger clone is one base away. The rearrangement links TRBV7-8 to TRBJ2-1; no clear D. This CDR3 spans 15 amino acids. Germline lookup yields CDR1 SGHVS and CDR2 FQNEAQ. Trimming removed 5 bases from V and 8 bases from J, with 19 bases in between. The CDR3 DNA follows: TGTGCCAGCAGCCGCTTGCGCGAGAGGCACGATGAGCAGTTCTTC. Translated, it gives CASSRLRERHDEQFF. Together with reference TRBV7-8 and TRBJ2-1, the CDR3 gives the full variable domain: GAGVSQSPRYKVAKRGQDVALRCDPISGHVSLFWYQQALGQGPEFLTYFQNEAQLDKSGLPSDRFFAERPEGSVSTLKIQRTQQEDSAVYLCASSRLRERHDEQFFGPGTRLTVL.

This clonotype was recorded once. This clone may be a read error of a much larger clone one base away. This chain joins TRBV15 and TRBJ1-2; tentative D call: TRBD1 (5 bases). The CDR3 has 16 amino acids. Between the trimmed V and J ends, which lost 0 bases and 7 bases, there was a span of 18 bases. CDR1 is LNHNV, CDR2 YYDKDF, per germline (reference sequence). This CDR3 reads CATSREGGEGTSGYTF. CDR3 bases: TGTGCCACCAGCAGAGAGGGGGGTGAGGGCACTAGTGGCTACACCTTC.

The sample holds many counts of this clonotype. The V gene is TRBV7-9, the J gene TRBJ2-3; 15 bases fit TRBD2. V was clipped by 4 bases and J by 2 bases; unmatched bases: 7. The germline V gene encodes CDR1 SEHNR and CDR2 FQNEAQ (reference sequence). This CDR3 has 18 residues. In DNA form, the CDR3 reads TGTGCCAGCAGCTACATCGGGACTAGCGGGAGGATCACAGATACGCAGTATTTT. It encodes CASSYIGTSGRITDTQYF.

This clonotype was detected many times. The V gene is TRBV28, the J gene TRBJ2-2; tentative D call: TRBD2 (6 bases). The CDR3 sequence is 16 residues long. Trimming removed 5 bases at V and 1 base at J, with 14 bases between. Looked up from germline, CDR1 is MDHEN and CDR2 is SYDVKM. In DNA form, the CDR3 reads TGTGCCAGCAGTCCAGCCGGACTAAGGAACACCGGGGAGCTGTTTTTT. Its protein is CASSPAGLRNTGELFF.

This clonotype was counted at least ten times. The genes are TRBV27 and TRBJ2-5; maybe TRBD2 (6 bases). Germline CDR1 reads MNHEY; CDR2 reads SMNVEV (reference sequence). The CDR3 loop spans 12 amino acids. Trimming took off 8 bases at V and 2 bases at J, with 9 bases between the two ends. The DNA of the CDR3 is TGTGCCAGCGGGGGGAGGCAAGAGACCCAGTACTTC. It codes for CASGGRQETQYF.

This clonotype was counted ten times or more. The chain recombines TRBV30 with TRBJ1-5; D is unresolved. There are 11 residues in the CDR3. Germline values: CDR1 GTSNPN, CDR2 SVGIG (reference sequence). The germline V and J ends were trimmed by 3 bases and 10 bases, with 10 bases remaining between them. The CDR3 protein is CAWSLSGPQHF. In DNA, the CDR3 is TGTGCCTGGAGCCTGTCCGGCCCCCAGCATTTT.

In this sample, this clonotype turned up many times. This chain uses TRBV5-1 with TRBJ2-7; TRBD1 matches at 8 bases. Losses at the gene ends were 2 bases for V and 4 bases for J; bases not matched to a gene: 20. Germline V CDR1 and CDR2: SGHRS, YFSETQ. The CDR3 has 19 amino acids. The CDR3 DNA follows: TGCGCCAGCAGCTTTACCCCTTTAGCCCAGACAGGGGCACGGTACGAGCAGTACTTC. Protein sequence: CASSFTPLAQTGARYEQYF.

This rearrangement joins TRBV12-3 or TRBV12-4 to TRBJ1-4, with D hard to call. This CDR3 contains 14 residues. V shed 7 bases and J shed 0 bases, with 9 bases lying between them. The CDR3 DNA follows: TGTGCCAGCACCTTGGGCGCAACTAATGAAAAACTGTTTTTT. This codes for CASTLGATNEKLFF.

A word on this clonotype: The junction departs from germline at one end; a sequencing error may be responsible. This sequence joins TRBV5-6 and TRBJ2-7; no definite D call. The CDR3 consists of 13 residues. CDR1 SGHDT and CDR2 YYEEEE come from the germline V gene. The CDR3 DNA reads TGTGCCAGCAGCTTGGACTACGAATACGAGCCGTACTTC. It is translated as CASSLDYEYEPYF. Supplemented by reference TRBV5-6 and TRBJ2-7, the full variable domain reads DAGVTQSPTHLIKTRGQQVTLRCSPKSGHDTVSWYQQALGQGPQFIFQYYEEEERQRGNFPDRFSGHQFPNYSSELNVNALLLGDSALYLCASSLDYEYEPYFGPGTRLTVT.

This clonotype has just a few counts. CDR3 sequence reads: CASSFQVATNEKLFF. The CDR3 DNA reads as TGCGCCAGCAGCTTCCAGGTGGCAACTAATGAAAAACTGTTTTTT. The chain carries TRBV5-1 and TRBJ1-4; D is unresolved. V lost 2 bases, J lost 0 bases, and 8 bases lay in between. Germline values: CDR1 SGHRS, CDR2 YFSETQ. The CDR3 contains 15 residues.

The chain couples TRBV4-1 to TRBJ2-5; TRBD2 matches at 7 bases. The V and J ends lost 3 bases and 3 bases, in that order; junction bases with no gene match: 4. Germline assignment: CDR1 MGHRA and CDR2 YSYEKL. The CDR3 has 14 amino acids. CDR3 nucleotides: TGCGCCAGCAGCCAGCCGGGGGGAAAAGAGACCCAGTACTTC. This gives the protein CASSQPGGKETQYF.

This clonotype was seen many times. V usage is TRBV7-9 and J usage is TRBJ2-1; no clear D gene. This CDR3 spans 14 amino acids. V shed 4 bases and J shed 2 bases, with 9 bases lying between them. CDR1 and CDR2 (germline): SEHNR, FQNEAQ (reference sequence). The DNA for the CDR3 is TGTGCCAGCAGCTCAGCCGATACCTACAATGAGCAGTTCTTC. Translated: CASSSADTYNEQFF.

This clonotype appeared many times. V usage is TRBV12-3 or TRBV12-4 and J usage is TRBJ2-5, with D uncertain. The CDR3 runs 13 residues. V was clipped by 1 base and J by 5 bases, with 8 bases between them. CDR3 sequence: CASSLDPKETQYF. The CDR3 bases are TGTGCCAGCAGTTTAGACCCGAAGGAGACCCAGTACTTC.

This clonotype was observed at least ten times. The chain carries TRBV20-1 and TRBJ2-7; D gene ambiguous. The CDR3 covers 14 residues. Trimming stripped 3 bases from V and 0 bases from J, with 12 bases between. Germline lookup yields CDR1 DFQATT and CDR2 SNEGSKA (reference sequence). CDR3 in DNA: TGCAGTGCTAGCCCAGGCGGAAGCTCCTACGAGCAGTACTTC. It translates to CSASPGGSSYEQYF.

This clonotype was counted many times. This sequence joins TRBV4-1 and TRBJ2-1, with D possibly being TRBD2 (5 bases). The CDR3 has 16 residues. CDR1 and CDR2 from the germline V gene are MGHRA and YSYEKL. The V and J ends lost 1 base and 1 base respectively, with 11 bases between them. CDR3 bases: TGCGCCAGCAGCCAAGTGGGCGGGCCGTCCTACAATGAGCAGTTCTTC. The encoded protein is CASSQVGGPSYNEQFF.

This clonotype has ten or more counts. The chain combines TRBV20-1 with TRBJ2-3; 7 bases map to TRBD2. This CDR3 has 16 amino acids. J was trimmed by 1 base and V by 5 bases; bases with no gene match: 12. The germline gives CDR1 DFQATT, CDR2 SNEGSKA (reference sequence). Here the CDR3 reads CSAPKGGSGRTDTQYF. CDR3 DNA: TGCAGTGCTCCTAAAGGAGGTAGCGGGCGCACAGATACGCAGTATTTT.

This clonotype showed up many times. V gene TRBV6-2 or TRBV6-3 combines with J gene TRBJ2-5, with D possibly called TRBD1 or TRBD2 (5 bases each). Germline assignment: CDR1 MNHEY and CDR2 SVGEGT. V shed 2 bases and J shed 5 bases, with 15 bases lying between them. The CDR3 consists of 15 residues. The CDR3 is CASSYTGWRLETQYF. As DNA, the CDR3 is TGTGCCAGCAGTTACACAGGCTGGAGGTTGGAGACCCAGTACTTC.

The rearrangement joins TRBV28 to TRBJ2-5; D is perhaps TRBD1 or TRBD2 (5 bases each). Trimming removed 2 bases from V and 9 bases from J, with 19 bases in between. The CDR3 loop spans 15 amino acids. Germline assignment: CDR1 MDHEN and CDR2 SYDVKM. CDR3 nucleotides: TGTGCCAGCAGTTTAGGCGGAGTAGCACCGGGGCCCCAGTACTTC. This translates into CASSLGGVAPGPQYF.

This clonotype has a count of ten or more. The gene calls are TRBV20-1 and TRBJ1-4, with 8 nucleotides matching TRBD1. The CDR3 is 13 residues long. CDR1 and CDR2 (germline): DFQATT, SNEGSKA (reference sequence). V lost 3 bases and J lost 7; bases outside the gene matches: 4. The CDR3 nucleotides read TGCAGTGCTAGTCAGGGGGCGGGTGAAAAACTGTTTTTT. Protein product: CSASQGAGEKLFF.

This clonotype appeared a few times. This rearrangement joins TRBV3-1 to TRBJ2-3, with D perhaps TRBD1 (6 bases). The CDR3 sequence is 13 residues long. With 2 bases removed from V and 4 bases from J, the gap between germline ends came to 7 bases. Per germline, CDR1 LGHDT and CDR2 YNNKEL (reference sequence). The CDR3 DNA follows: TGTGCCAGCAGCCAAAAGGGGGCAGATACGCAGTATTTT. It codes for CASSQKGADTQYF.

This chain links TRBV6-5 with TRBJ1-1; D may be TRBD1 (6 bases). This CDR3 contains 16 residues. V gave up 0 bases and J gave up 6 bases, with 17 bases separating them. Germline values: CDR1 MNHEY, CDR2 SVGAGI. As DNA, the CDR3 is TGTGCCAGCAGTTACTCAATCGGGGGGCCCGGCGCTGAAGCTTTCTTT. Protein product: CASSYSIGGPGAEAFF.

This chain uses TRBV27 with TRBJ2-4; D possibly matches TRBD1 or TRBD2 (5 bases each). Germline CDR1 MNHEY, CDR2 SMNVEV (reference sequence). V was clipped by 7 bases and J by 4 bases, with 14 bases between them. This CDR3 region has 14 residues. The CDR3 loop reads CASIRGALKNIQYF. The DNA of the CDR3 is TGTGCCAGCATCCGAGGGGCCTTAAAAAACATTCAGTACTTC.

This clonotype was recorded at least ten times. The genes are TRBV20-1 and TRBJ1-1, with no clear D. The CDR3 loop spans 14 amino acids. The germline V and J ends were trimmed by 6 bases and 1 base, with 15 bases remaining between them. Germline lookup yields CDR1 DFQATT and CDR2 SNEGSKA (reference sequence). CDR3: CSAATGGPNTEAFF. In nucleotides, the CDR3 is TGCAGTGCCGCCACGGGAGGCCCGAACACTGAAGCTTTCTTT.

Turning to this clonotype: This may stem from a read error, because a much larger clone lies one nucleotide away. This chain connects TRBV28 to TRBJ2-5; tentatively, D is TRBD1 (6 bases). Germline CDR1 MDHEN, CDR2 SYDVKM. V dropped 6 bases and J dropped 1 base, with 15 bases sitting between them. The CDR3 contains 15 residues. The CDR3 loop is CASRLQGRPQETQYF. For the CDR3, the DNA is TGTGCCAGCAGACTTCAGGGGCGGCCCCAAGAGACCCAGTACTTC.

The J gene is TRBJ2-5, the V gene TRBV7-9, with D possibly called TRBD1 or TRBD2 (6 bases each). CDR3 length: 15 amino acids. CDR1 and CDR2 (germline): SEHNR, FQNEAQ (reference sequence). V was clipped by 2 bases and J by 2 bases, with 12 bases between them. The CDR3: CASSLLGGTQETQYF. As DNA, the CDR3 is TGTGCCAGCAGCTTACTAGGGGGGACTCAAGAGACCCAGTACTTC.